The present T cell receptor beta chain was sequenced within a study of CXCR3-negative and CXCR3-positive naive CD8 T cells (dated by TCRdb to 2018 to 2020). Regarding the research as a whole: In total, about 135 million TRB reads were obtained, which works out to roughly 1.5 +/- 0.3 million reads per library. Diversity and physicochemical repertoire analyses covered around 10 donors pooled from two independent experiments. For the TRBV-TRBJ cluster analysis, the naive subsets came from 5 donors, while the memory cells came from 3 donors. Here is what the overall study found, with its caveats: Repertoire diversity was comparably high in both naive subsets but much lower in memory CD8+ T cells. Freshly isolated PBMCs were used for most assays because CXCR3 expression went down partially after cryopreservation. Within the same donor, TRBV-TRBJ usage looked similar between naive CXCR3-negative and CXCR3-positive cells, but memory cells had distinct patterns. Surface CD5, linked to self-reactivity in mice, was comparable between naive subsets; TCR interaction strength was therefore also inferred from TRB CDR3 physicochemical properties.

Concerning this clonotype: The antigen this receptor binds is unknown.

The germline V gene encodes CDR1 SGHDT and CDR2 YYEEEE. The CDR3, cysteine through phenylalanine, is 15 amino acids long. The DNA is unrecorded. Each CD8+ T cell subset was flow-sorted in triplicate, and 300,000 or so cells per subset were placed directly into RLT lysis buffer. Standard density gradient centrifugation was used to isolate peripheral blood mononuclear cells from buffy coats. An RNeasy Mini Kit was used to extract total RNA from the sorted cells. Sequencer: NextSeq 550. The Human TCR Profiling Kit (MiLaboratory) was used to prepare UMI-labeled 5' RACE TRB cDNA libraries. The full amount of extracted RNA was used for cDNA synthesis, and the full amount of resulting cDNA was used for PCR amplification. Libraries were prepared in parallel with an identical number of PCR cycles. On the authors' methods: About 53,000 +/- 9,400 unique UMI-labeled TRB cDNA molecules per library were extracted with MIGEC and MiXCR, with at least two reads per UMI required. On average, roughly 40,000 +/- 10,000 functional in-frame TRB CDR3 nucleotide clonotypes lacking stop codons were found per library. Diversity metrics, including normalized Shannon-Wiener and Chao1, were computed in VDJtools after downsampling to 5000 UMI-labeled TRB molecules per sample. For the central five CDR3 residues, VDJtools calculated physicochemical properties weighted by clonotype size, namely interaction energy, strength, volume and Kidera factor 4. After the reads were reprocessed by TCRdb, one entry was made per CDR3 protein sequence, with no DNA. These V and J calls originate from TCRdb's pipeline instead of the authors' own analysis. The sample's table covers roughly 48,000 distinct CDR3 sequences. The biggest ten clones account for approximately 16% of the sample.

The source is a human donor in good health. Some clones in this sample may be carry-over from other donors' samples. The material sequenced was memory CD8+ T cells from blood. What the cell subset or site label conveys for this sample: conventional CD8+ memory T cells (TMEM), sorted as controls. The V and J segments used are TRBV5-6 and TRBJ2-7; TCRdb's D gene call, TRBD1, goes unchecked for lack of DNA. The CDR3 protein sequence reads: CASSFVGGPPREQYF. The variable domain in full, with residues beyond the CDR3 obtained from the reference TRBV5-6 and TRBJ2-7 genes, is DAGVTQSPTHLIKTRGQQVTLRCSPKSGHDTVSWYQQALGQGPQFIFQYYEEEERQRGNFPDRFSGHQFPNYSSELNVNALLLGDSALYLCASSFVGGPPREQYFGPGTRLTVT.